The 15 T cell receptor beta chains below all came from one sample that was sequenced in a study of cytomegalovirus exposure and HLA in healthy donors. Researchers ran the PCR with 60 Vbeta and 13 Jbeta primers. The table came from immunoSEQ multiplex PCR; TCRdb's copy has only in-frame clones and leaves some out. In the table there are over 150,000 clones, 65% to 90% of which are singletons. The sequenced sample consisted of PBMCs. The source is a man in his fifties in good health and CMV-seropositive.

The chain employs TRBV7-3 and TRBJ2-1; D is undetermined. CDR3 size: 13 residues. Trimming cost V 5 bases and J 7 bases, with 12 bases left between them. Germline V gene sequence: CDR1 SGHTA, CDR2 FQGTGA. The DNA of the CDR3 is TGTGCCAGCAGCCTAAACCGAGAAAATGAGCAGTTCTTC. Translated: CASSLNRENEQFF.

V usage is TRBV19 and J usage is TRBJ2-1, with a weak D call TRBD1 (6 bases). Germline assignment: CDR1 LNHDA and CDR2 SQIVND (reference sequence). Trimming took off 7 bases at V and 2 bases at J, with 12 bases between the two ends. CDR3 length equals 14 residues. Here the CDR3 reads CASMGQSTYNEQFF. In nucleotides, the CDR3 is TGTGCCAGTATGGGACAATCAACCTACAATGAGCAGTTCTTC.

The genes are TRBV4-2 and TRBJ2-5, with D perhaps matching TRBD2 (6 bases). Gene TRBJ2-7 matches the end of the DNA better, so the J call may be wrong. Germline CDR1 is LGHNA and CDR2 is YNFKEQ. The CDR3 is 14 residues long. This CDR3 reads CASSQDAGPYEQYF. Written as DNA, the CDR3 is TGTGCCAGCAGCCAAGACGCGGGGCCTTACGAGCAGTACTTC.

For the CDR3, the DNA is TGTGCCAGCAGTTACTCCTACGGTGGCTACACCTTC. Its translation: CASSYSYGGYTF. The genes are TRBV6-5 and TRBJ1-2; the D is unclear. V lost 0 bases to trimming and J lost 7 bases, with 6 bases between them. The CDR3 is 12 residues long. Looked up from germline, CDR1 is MNHEY and CDR2 is SVGAGI.

This chain links TRBV4-1 with TRBJ2-7; 8 bases agree with TRBD1. Germline loops: CDR1 MGHRA, CDR2 YSYEKL. The V gene end was trimmed by 3 bases and the J gene end by 3 bases; junction bases not matched to a gene: 4. There are 14 residues in the CDR3. CDR3 DNA: TGCGCCAGCAGCCAGGGACAGGACTTCTACGAGCAGTACTTC. It encodes CASSQGQDFYEQYF.

The chain uses TRBV7-9 and TRBJ1-1; D may be TRBD1 (6 bases). CDR1 SEHNR and CDR2 FQNEAQ come from the germline V gene (reference sequence). This CDR3 spans 17 amino acids. V lost 5 bases, J lost 0 bases, and 19 bases lay in between. CDR3 sequence (DNA): TGTGCCAGCAGCAGTTCCGGGACAACTACTCTGAACACTGAAGCTTTCTTT. This translates into CASSSSGTTTLNTEAFF.

This chain connects TRBV4-3 to TRBJ2-3, with 7 bases matching TRBD1. The CDR3 sequence is 15 residues long. The J segment lost 0 bases and the V segment lost 3 bases, leaving 3 bases of the junction unmatched. CDR1 LGHNA and CDR2 YSLEER come from the germline V gene. The CDR3 loop is CASSQRQGSTDTQYF. CDR3 sequence (DNA): TGCGCCAGCAGCCAGAGACAGGGCAGCACAGATACGCAGTATTTT.

The chain couples TRBV7-2 to TRBJ2-3; 8 bases line up with TRBD2. In germline, CDR1 is SGHTA, CDR2 FQGNSA. The CDR3 has 15 amino acids. The V and J ends lost 2 bases and 6 bases, in that order; junction bases with no gene match: 7. The CDR3 coding sequence is TGTGCCAGCAGCTTACAAGCGGGGGTGGGGGATACGCAGTATTTT. This translates into CASSLQAGVGDTQYF.

V is TRBV7-9 and J is TRBJ2-3; D unclear. V lost 1 base to trimming and J lost 6 bases, with 5 bases between them. The CDR3 contains 12 residues. Germline V gene sequence: CDR1 SEHNR, CDR2 FQNEAQ (reference sequence). The CDR3 DNA sequence: TGTGCCAGCAGCTTAGTGGGCGATACGCAGTATTTT. It yields the protein CASSLVGDTQYF.

V is TRBV4-2 and J is TRBJ2-7, with 9 bases matching TRBD2. CDR3 size: 14 residues. Germline V gene sequence: CDR1 LGHNA, CDR2 YNFKEQ. Trimming cost V 1 base and J 4 bases; bases outside gene matches: 2. The CDR3 DNA sequence: TGTGCCAGCAGCCAAGGGACTAGCGAGTACGAGCAGTACTTC. Encoded protein: CASSQGTSEYEQYF.

This rearrangement joins TRBV19 to TRBJ1-2; D is unclear. The CDR3 spans 12 residues. V shed 8 bases and J shed 3 bases, with 10 bases lying between them. From germline, CDR1 is LNHDA and CDR2 SQIVND (reference sequence). The CDR3 sequence is CASSGLYYGYTF. The CDR3 DNA follows: TGTGCCAGTTCGGGATTATACTATGGCTACACCTTC.

The V gene is TRBV19, the J gene TRBJ2-5; 10 nucleotides line up with TRBD1. Germline V gives CDR1 LNHDA, CDR2 SQIVND (reference sequence). V was clipped by 1 base and J by 3 bases; unmatched bases: 5. The CDR3 spans 16 residues. This chain's CDR3 is CASSIGTGTGEETQYF. Written as DNA, the CDR3 is TGTGCCAGTAGTATAGGCACCGGGACAGGGGAAGAGACCCAGTACTTC.

This rearrangement joins TRBV11-2 to TRBJ2-5, with 10 positions matching TRBD1. This CDR3 comprises 13 residues. Per the germline V gene, CDR1 is SGHAT and CDR2 is FQNNGV. The J segment lost 7 bases and the V segment lost 5 bases, leaving 4 bases of the junction unmatched. CDR3 sequence: CASSPGTGATQYF. In nucleotides, the CDR3 is TGTGCCAGCAGCCCCGGGACAGGGGCGACCCAGTACTTC.

This clone was counted once. The chain employs TRBV7-2 and TRBJ2-2; D perhaps matches TRBD1 (6 bases). CDR1 SGHTA and CDR2 FQGNSA come from the germline V gene. The CDR3 is 17 residues long. The V end was cut by 5 bases, the J end by 1 base, with 17 bases between. The CDR3 DNA follows: TGTGCCAGCAGCCTCCCGGCCGGGACAATGAACACCGGGGAGCTGTTTTTT. Amino acid sequence: CASSLPAGTMNTGELFF.

There are a few counts of this clone. The chain couples TRBV5-6 to TRBJ1-2, with D uncertain. Per the germline V gene, CDR1 is SGHDT and CDR2 is YYEEEE. This CDR3 is built from 14 residues. V lost 6 bases to trimming and J lost 6 bases, with 18 bases between them. CDR3 protein: CASTLRGESNGYTF. The DNA for the CDR3 is TGTGCCAGCACCCTGCGAGGCGAGTCCAATGGCTACACCTTC.